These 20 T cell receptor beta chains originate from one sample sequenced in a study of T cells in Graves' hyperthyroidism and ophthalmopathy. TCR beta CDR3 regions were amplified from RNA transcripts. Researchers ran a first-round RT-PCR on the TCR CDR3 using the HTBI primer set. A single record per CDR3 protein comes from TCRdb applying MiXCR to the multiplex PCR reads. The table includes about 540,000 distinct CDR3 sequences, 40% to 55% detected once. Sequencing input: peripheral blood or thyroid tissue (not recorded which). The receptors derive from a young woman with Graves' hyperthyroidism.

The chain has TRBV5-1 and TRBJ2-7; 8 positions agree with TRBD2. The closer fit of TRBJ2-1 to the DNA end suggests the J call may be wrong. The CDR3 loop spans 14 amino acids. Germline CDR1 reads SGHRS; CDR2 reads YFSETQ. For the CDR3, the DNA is TGCGCCAGCAGCTACTCCGGGACTAGCAATGAGCAGTTCTTC. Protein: CASSYSGTSNEQFF.

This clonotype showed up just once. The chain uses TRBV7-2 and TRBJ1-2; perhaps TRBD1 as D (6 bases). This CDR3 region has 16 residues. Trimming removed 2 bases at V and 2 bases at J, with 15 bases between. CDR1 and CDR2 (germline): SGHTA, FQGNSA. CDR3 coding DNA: TGTGCCAGCAGCTTAAACTGGGGGCGCGTAAACTATGGCTACACCTTC. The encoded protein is CASSLNWGRVNYGYTF.

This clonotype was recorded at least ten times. CDR3 loop: CASSILAGPTYEQYF. For the CDR3, the DNA is TGTGCCAGTAGTATTCTAGCGGGACCGACCTACGAGCAGTACTTC. The V call is TRBV19, the J call TRBJ2-7; 9 positions match TRBD2. The CDR3 is 15 amino acids. Germline trimming cut 3 bases from V and 2 bases from J; bases unmatched to any gene: 5. CDR1 is LNHDA, CDR2 SQIVND, per germline (reference sequence).

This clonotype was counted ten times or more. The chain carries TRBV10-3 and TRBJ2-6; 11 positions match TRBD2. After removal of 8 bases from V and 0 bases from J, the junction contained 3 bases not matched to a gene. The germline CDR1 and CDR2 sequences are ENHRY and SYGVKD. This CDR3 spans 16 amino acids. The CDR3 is CAILGLAGSGANVLTF. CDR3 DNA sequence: TGTGCCATCCTAGGACTAGCGGGCTCTGGGGCCAACGTCCTGACTTTC.

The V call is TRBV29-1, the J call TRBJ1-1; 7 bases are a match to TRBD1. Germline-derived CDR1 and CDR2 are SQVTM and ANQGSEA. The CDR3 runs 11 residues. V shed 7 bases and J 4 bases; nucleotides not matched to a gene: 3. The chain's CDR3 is CSGRQGTEAFF. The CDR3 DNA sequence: TGCAGCGGTAGACAGGGCACTGAAGCTTTCTTT. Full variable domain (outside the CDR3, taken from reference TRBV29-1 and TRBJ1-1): SAVISQKPSRDICQRGTSLTIQCQVDSQVTMMFWYRQQPGQSLTLIATANQGSEATYESGFVIDKFPISRPNLTFSTLTVSNMSPEDSSIYLCSGRQGTEAFFGQGTRLTVV.

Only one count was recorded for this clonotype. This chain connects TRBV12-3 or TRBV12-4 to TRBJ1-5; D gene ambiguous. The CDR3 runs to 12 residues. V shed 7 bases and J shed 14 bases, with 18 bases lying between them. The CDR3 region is CASNRLGTYEHF. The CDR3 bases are TGTGCCAGCAACCGACTGGGTACCTACGAGCATTTT.

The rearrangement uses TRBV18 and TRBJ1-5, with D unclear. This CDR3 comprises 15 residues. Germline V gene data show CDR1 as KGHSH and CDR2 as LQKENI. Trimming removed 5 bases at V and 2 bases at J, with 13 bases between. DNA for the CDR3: TGTGCCAGCTCAAGGACGGGGAGTGGCAATCAGCCCCAGCATTTT. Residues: CASSRTGSGNQPQHF. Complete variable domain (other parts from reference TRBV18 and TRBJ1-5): NAGVMQNPRHLVRRRGQEARLRCSPMKGHSHVYWYRQLPEEGLKFMVYLQKENIIDESGMPKERFSAEFPKEGPSILRIQQVVRGDSAAYFCASSRTGSGNQPQHFGDGTRLSIL.

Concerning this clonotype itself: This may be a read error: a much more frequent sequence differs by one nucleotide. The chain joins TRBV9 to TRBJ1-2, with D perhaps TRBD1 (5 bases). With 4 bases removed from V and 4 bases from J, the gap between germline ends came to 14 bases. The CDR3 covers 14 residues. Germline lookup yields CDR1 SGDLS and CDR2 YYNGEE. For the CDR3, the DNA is TGTGCCAGCAGCAGAGCAGGGACGGGCTATGGCTACACCTTC. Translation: CASSRAGTGYGYTF.

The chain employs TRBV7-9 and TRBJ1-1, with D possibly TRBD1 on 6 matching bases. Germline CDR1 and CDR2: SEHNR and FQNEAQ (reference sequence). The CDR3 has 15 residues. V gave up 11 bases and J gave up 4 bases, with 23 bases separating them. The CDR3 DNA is TGTGCCGACAGCTCACCGACAGGTTTGCTCACTGAAGCTTTCTTT. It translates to CADSSPTGLLTEAFF.

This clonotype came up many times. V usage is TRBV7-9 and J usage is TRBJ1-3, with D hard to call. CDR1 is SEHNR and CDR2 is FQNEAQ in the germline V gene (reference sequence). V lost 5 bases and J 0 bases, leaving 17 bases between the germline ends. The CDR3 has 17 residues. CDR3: CASSRMDSQLSGNTIYF. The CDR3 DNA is TGTGCCAGCAGCCGAATGGATTCTCAGCTCTCTGGAAACACCATATATTTT.

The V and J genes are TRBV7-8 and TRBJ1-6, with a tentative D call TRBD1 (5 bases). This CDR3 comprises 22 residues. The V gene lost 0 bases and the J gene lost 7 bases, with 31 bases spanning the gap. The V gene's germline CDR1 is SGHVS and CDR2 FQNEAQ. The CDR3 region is CASSLARLKSPRRSGANSPLHF. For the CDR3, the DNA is TGTGCCAGCAGCTTAGCCCGATTGAAATCGCCGAGGAGATCTGGGGCCAATTCACCCCTCCACTTT.

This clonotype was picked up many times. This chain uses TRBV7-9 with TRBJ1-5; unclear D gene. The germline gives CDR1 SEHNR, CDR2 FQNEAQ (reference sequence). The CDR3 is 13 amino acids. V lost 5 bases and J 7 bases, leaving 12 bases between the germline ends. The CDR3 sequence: CASSLKVGQPQHF. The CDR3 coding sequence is TGTGCCAGCAGCCTTAAAGTGGGGCAGCCCCAGCATTTT.

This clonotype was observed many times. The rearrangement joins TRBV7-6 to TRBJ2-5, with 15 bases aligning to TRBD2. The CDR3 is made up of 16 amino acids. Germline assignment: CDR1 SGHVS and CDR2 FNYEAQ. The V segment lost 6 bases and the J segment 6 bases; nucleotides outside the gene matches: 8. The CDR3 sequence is CASRARTSGRVQTQYF. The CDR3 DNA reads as TGTGCCAGCAGAGCCAGGACTAGCGGGAGGGTGCAGACCCAGTACTTC.

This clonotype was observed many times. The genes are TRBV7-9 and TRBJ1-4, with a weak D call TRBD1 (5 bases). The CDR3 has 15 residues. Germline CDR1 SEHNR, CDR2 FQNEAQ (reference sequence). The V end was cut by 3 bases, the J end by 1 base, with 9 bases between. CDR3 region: CASSLLRGTNEKLFF. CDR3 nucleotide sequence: TGTGCCAGCAGCTTGTTGAGGGGAACTAATGAAAAACTGTTTTTT.

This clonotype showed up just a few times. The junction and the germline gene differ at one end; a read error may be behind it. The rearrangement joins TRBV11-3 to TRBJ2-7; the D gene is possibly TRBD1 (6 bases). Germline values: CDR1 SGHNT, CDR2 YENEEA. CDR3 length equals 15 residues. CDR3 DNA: TGTGCCAGCAGCTTATGGAACAGGGAAGCGTACGAGCGGTACTTC. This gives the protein CASSLWNREAYERYF.

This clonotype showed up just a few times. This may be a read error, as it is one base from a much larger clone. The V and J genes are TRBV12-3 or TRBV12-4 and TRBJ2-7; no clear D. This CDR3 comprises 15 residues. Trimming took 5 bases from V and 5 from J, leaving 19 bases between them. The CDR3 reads CASSASDPRLDEQYF. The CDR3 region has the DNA TGTGCCAGCAGTGCTTCGGACCCCCGGCTGGACGAGCAGTACTTC.

For the CDR3, the DNA is TGCGCCAGCAGCTTGGGGTCGGGAGCCGAGCAGTACTTC. This sequence encodes CASSLGSGAEQYF. This sequence joins TRBV5-1 and TRBJ2-7, with D possibly TRBD2 on 6 matching bases. V dropped 0 bases and J dropped 6 bases, with 10 bases sitting between them. Germline V CDR1 and CDR2: SGHRS, YFSETQ. This CDR3 is built from 13 residues. Filled out from reference TRBV5-1 and TRBJ2-7, the complete variable domain reads KAGVTQTPRYLIKTRGQQVTLSCSPISGHRSVSWYQQTPGQGLQFLFEYFSETQRNKGNFPGRFSGRQFSNSRSEMNVSTLELGDSALYLCASSLGSGAEQYFGPGTRLTVT.

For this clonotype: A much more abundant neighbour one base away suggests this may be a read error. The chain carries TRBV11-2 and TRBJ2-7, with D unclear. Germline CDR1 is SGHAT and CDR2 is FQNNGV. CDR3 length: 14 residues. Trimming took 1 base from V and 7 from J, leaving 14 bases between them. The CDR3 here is CASSLGRTSWEQYF. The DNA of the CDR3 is TGTGCCAGCAGCTTAGGCAGGACCTCGTGGGAGCAGTACTTC.

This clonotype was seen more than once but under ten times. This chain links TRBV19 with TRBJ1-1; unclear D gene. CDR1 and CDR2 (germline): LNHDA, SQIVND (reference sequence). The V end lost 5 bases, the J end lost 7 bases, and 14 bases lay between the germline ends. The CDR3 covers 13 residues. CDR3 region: CASSLVADDEAFF. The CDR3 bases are TGTGCCAGTAGTCTGGTGGCCGATGATGAAGCTTTCTTT.

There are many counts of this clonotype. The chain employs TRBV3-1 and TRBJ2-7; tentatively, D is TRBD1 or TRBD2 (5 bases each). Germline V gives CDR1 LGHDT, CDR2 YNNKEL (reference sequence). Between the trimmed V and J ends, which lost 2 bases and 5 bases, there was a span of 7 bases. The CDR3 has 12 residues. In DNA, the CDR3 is TGTGCCAGCAGCCAAAGAGGGGACGAGCAGTACTTC. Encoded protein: CASSQRGDEQYF.